The clone carrying this TCR beta chain was picked up a small number of times. Its antigen remains unknown. The sample comes from a study of CD8+ T cells in alopecia areata. RNA was isolated and reverse transcribed to cDNA, the sequencing template. The protocol was immunoSEQ multiplex PCR, while the TCRdb copy is restricted to in-frame clones and leaves out a portion. Among approximately 180,000 clones listed, just under 60% were seen once. Cell sorting was applied to PBMCs, and CD4+ and CD8+ T cells were collected. CDR1 is GTSNPN and CDR2 is SVGIG in the germline V gene (reference sequence). V was cut by 0 bases and J by 0 bases, with 6 bases left in between. This CDR3 has 14 amino acids. Study outcomes and limitations: The study found higher clonality in lesional than normal scalp, especially in alopecia totalis/universalis.

This chain connects TRBV30 to TRBJ1-5; D not resolved. The receptor was isolated from a human donor with alopecia areata. The sample consisted of CD4+ T cells sorted from blood, taken at week 0. The CDR3 coding sequence is TGTGCCTGGAGTGTACACGATAGCAATCAGCCCCAGCATTTT. Residues: CAWSVHDSNQPQHF.